Detailed here is one T cell receptor beta chain. The V gene's germline CDR1 is SEHNR and CDR2 FQNEAQ (reference sequence). The CDR3 runs to 13 residues. Trimming cost V 6 bases and J 4 bases, with 10 bases left between them. Original handling: Amplification with reference gene primers provided the estimates of nucleated cell counts. Profiling relied on immunoSEQ multiplex PCR, and the TCRdb table lists in-frame clones only, not all of them. The DNA was the basis for D and trimming; V, J and clone size are from that table. The sample has about 84,000 clones, about 86% seen once; the top ten hold less than 40%. This sample was included in a study of blood T cell repertoires in COVID-19. Study summary: The samples span acute and convalescent COVID-19 from the United States, Italy and Spain. PBMCs, B-cell-depleted T cells, or T cells provided the cDNA or gDNA that made up the material.

This TCR was recovered from an elderly man with active or convalescent COVID-19. The chain recombines TRBV7-9 with TRBJ1-3; D unresolved. Material: peripheral blood. The CDR3: CASRLVQGNTIYF. CDR3 in DNA: TGTGCCAGCAGGCTGGTACAGGGAAACACCATATATTTT.